Listed below are T cell receptor beta chains from one sample, sequenced in a study of blood T cells in healthy people across ages. One entry per CDR3 protein, called by TCRdb with MiXCR from the 5' RACE reads. The sample consists of roughly 640,000 distinct CDR3 sequences, about 30% of them appearing once. Input material: blood. The source is a woman of 80 years or more in good health. The conserved cysteine and the conserved F or W are not part of the CDR3 here. The order of the fields is V gene, J gene, CDR3 protein.

TRBV7-3	-	ASNGVLTYEQY
TRBV12-5	TRBJ2-3	ASGSGTSLTDTQY
TRBV4-1	TRBJ1-2	ASSQDQDRHYGYT
TRBV7-9	TRBJ2-1	ASTSRTSGSNEQF
TRBV6-1	TRBJ1-5	ASRLQANQPQH
TRBV27	TRBJ1-5	ASRGDSGGNQPQH
TRBV6-6	TRBJ1-3	ASNRGDTIY
TRBV7-3	TRBJ1-2	ASSSGLPDGNYGYT
TRBV7-9	TRBJ2-3	ASSLRSGGAGSFPDTQY
TRBV30	TRBJ1-1	AWSVGMAEAF
TRBV6-2/TRBV6-3	TRBJ1-6	ASREDGNSPLH
TRBV11-2	TRBJ1-6	ASSSPFATHSPLH
TRBV12-3/TRBV12-4	TRBJ2-2	ASSLATVTGNTGELF
TRBV11-1	TRBJ2-3	ASSYKDTQY
TRBV6-1	TRBJ2-7	ASRVNRGSYEQY
TRBV27	TRBJ1-2	ASSLIWGDGYT
TRBV7-2	TRBJ2-2	ASSSRSANTGELF
TRBV28	TRBJ2-4	ASSRDAKNIQY
TRBV10-3	TRBJ1-1	AIMATGSNTEAF
TRBV7-9	TRBJ2-3	ASSPGRDTDTQY
TRBV7-9	TRBJ2-5	ASSSGTRETQY
TRBV6-6	TRBJ1-2	ASSPQGNGYT
TRBV29-1	TRBJ1-2	SVGQGYT
TRBV7-9	TRBJ1-6	ASSSGGRQNSPLH
TRBV12-3/TRBV12-4	-	ASSLVRVGADEQY
TRBV2	TRBJ2-1	ASGDSDYNEQF
TRBV5-5	TRBJ1-1	ASSRTGAVNTEAF
TRBV7-9	TRBJ2-7	ASSQAGTVYEQY
TRBV6-2/TRBV6-3	TRBJ2-7	ASSYLASGAFKSYNEQY
TRBV5-6	TRBJ2-1	ASSLAYNGQF
TRBV4-2	TRBJ1-2	ASSTSQGITNYGYT
TRBV20-1	TRBJ2-3	SAEVADTQY
TRBV6-1	TRBJ2-5	ASSGRRGAEGETQY
TRBV4-1	TRBJ1-2	ASSQDSAPGYT
TRBV9	TRBJ2-5	ASSVGDQETQY
TRBV3-1	TRBJ1-6	ASTDSGNSPLH
TRBV2	TRBJ2-3	ASTADSGVPGDTQY
TRBV6-2/TRBV6-3	TRBJ2-7	ASSYWDRRYEQY
TRBV6-1	TRBJ1-5	ASSESARGRGPQH
TRBV20-1	TRBJ2-3	SARAPGTSTDTQY
TRBV6-6	TRBJ1-6	ASSYSGGGSSPLH
TRBV30	TRBJ2-7	AWRRSRISYEQY
TRBV20-1	TRBJ2-3	SARPTSGIRDTQY
TRBV5-1	TRBJ1-1	ASSLKGADTVAF
TRBV7-2	TRBJ1-2	ASSLARPAGYT
TRBV19	TRBJ1-5	ASSMGYNQPQH
TRBV5-1	TRBJ2-3	ASSFPTHLSTDTQY
TRBV7-2	TRBJ2-1	ASSRGVLAGGSSYNEQV
TRBV27	TRBJ1-4	ASSLSQGLGKLF
TRBV28	TRBJ2-7	ASSSFSGGASSYKQY
TRBV20-1	TRBJ2-1	SARYFDSPYNEQF
TRBV4-2	TRBJ1-2	ASSPGTTANYGYT